This TCR beta chain came from a study of human T cells and chemical hapten exposure. Findings and limits, study-wide: Sensitization with DPC brought no change to TCRs above 1 in 1000 in frequency.

The CDR3 spans 15 residues. V was clipped by 5 bases and J by 3 bases; unmatched bases: 6. In its sample, this clonotype was seen many times. Its target is not known. Regarding time point: patch test 1, 2 weeks after DPC sensitization. Sample treatment: therapeutic diphenylcyclopropenone sensitization with weekly scalp DPC. Single cDNA molecules in the library carried unique molecular identifiers attached during preparation. How the authors handled the data: Individual samples carried between about 23,224 and 700,000 TCRs, with some 100,000 as the median. TCRdb reprocessed the RACE reads with MiXCR, giving one entry per CDR3 protein. The V and J calls shown here were made by TCRdb, not taken from the authors' results. The table has around 160,000 distinct CDR3 sequences, 13% to 15% seen once; the top ten hold 1.7%.

This receptor was taken from a woman aged 30 to 39 with alopecia areata. Some clones in this sample may be carry-over from other donors' samples. The sequencing here drew on whole blood, taken in connection with sensitization to the hapten diphenylcyclopropenone (DPC). The chain employs TRBV12-3 or TRBV12-4 and TRBJ2-1, with TRBD2 matching 8 bases. CDR3 nucleotides: TGTGCCAGCAGTACCCTGGCGGGGGGCTACAATGAGCAGTTCTTC. This encodes CASSTLAGGYNEQFF.